The next 28 T cell receptor beta chains were all read from a single sample in a study of Graves' ophthalmopathy and Graves' hyperthyroidism. Amplification targeted the TCR beta CDR3 regions, with RNA transcripts as the source material. After a first-round RT-PCR with HTBI primers, a second-round multiplex PCR was run. TCRdb used MiXCR to reprocess the multiplex PCR reads, holding one entry per CDR3 protein. The table lists a few hundred thousand distinct CDR3 sequences, roughly 15% of them singletons, with roughly 2.6% in the top ten. Sequenced: peripheral blood. All receptors derive from an adult woman with stable Graves' hyperthyroidism.

This clonotype was observed many times. CDR3: CASSLMPRTGELFF. The CDR3 nucleotides read TGTGCCAGCAGTTTAATGCCTCGCACCGGGGAGCTGTTTTTT. This chain uses TRBV12-3 or TRBV12-4 with TRBJ2-2; D is uncertain. The ends were cut back, 2 bases at V and 4 bases at J, with 8 bases in the middle. The CDR3 covers 14 residues.

On this clonotype itself: Given a much more abundant clone one base away, this may be a read error. As the CDR3 is not closed by the conserved phenylalanine or tryptophan, this likely results from a read error. The chain is built from TRBV30 and TRBJ1-2; D perhaps matches TRBD1 (5 bases). Per the germline V gene, CDR1 is GTSNPN and CDR2 is SVGIG (reference sequence). The CDR3 consists of 14 residues. The V end was cut by 4 bases, the J end by 4 bases, with 16 bases between. The CDR3 bases are TGTGCCTGGACCCCTCCGGGGGGGTTCTATGGCTACACCTAC. This encodes CAWTPPGGFYGYTY.

This clonotype occurred many times. The chain combines TRBV6-5 with TRBJ1-1; D remains ambiguous. Trimming removed 2 bases at V and 7 bases at J, with 14 bases between. Germline V gene lookup returns CDR1 MNHEY and CDR2 SVGAGI. The CDR3 extends over 14 amino acids. The CDR3 nucleotides read TGTGCCAGCAGTTACACATACGACGGGCGTGAAGCTTTCTTT. This gives the protein CASSYTYDGREAFF.

This clonotype has a count of ten or more. The V call is TRBV12-3 or TRBV12-4, the J call TRBJ2-7; D is ambiguous. The CDR3 is made up of 12 amino acids. The V end lost 2 bases, the J end lost 6 bases, and 8 bases lay between the germline ends. In DNA, the CDR3 is TGTGCCAGCAGTTTATCAAGCATCGAGCAGTACTTC. Its translation is CASSLSSIEQYF.

This clonotype occurred many times. J is TRBJ2-7 and V is TRBV27; possible D gene TRBD1, 6 bases. Germline CDR1 is MNHEY and CDR2 is SMNVEV (reference sequence). The germline V and J ends were trimmed by 3 bases and 2 bases, with 14 bases remaining between them. The CDR3 covers 15 residues. CDR3 nucleotides: TGTGCCAGCAGTTTTTCCTACAGGGCGACCTACGAGCAGTACTTC. This encodes CASSFSYRATYEQYF.

CDR3 region: CASSLPGRGEAFF. Written as DNA, the CDR3 is TGTGCCAGCAGTCTTCCGGGACGGGGTGAAGCTTTCTTT. This chain connects TRBV12-3 or TRBV12-4 to TRBJ1-1; D is perhaps TRBD1 (5 bases). Deletions cut 5 bases from V and 7 bases from J, with 14 bases between. This CDR3 comprises 13 residues.

At least ten counts were recorded for this clonotype. The chain joins TRBV6-5 to TRBJ2-7; 10 bases line up with TRBD1. V lost 2 bases and J lost 2; bases outside the gene matches: 12. The length of the CDR3 is 18 residues. Germline CDR1 reads MNHEY; CDR2 reads SVGAGI. CDR3 in amino acids: CASSYGGGQGIVPYEQYF. CDR3 sequence (DNA): TGTGCCAGCAGTTACGGGGGGGGACAGGGGATAGTGCCCTACGAGCAGTACTTC.

This clonotype was found many times. V is TRBV11-2 and J is TRBJ1-1, with D maybe TRBD1 (5 bases). CDR1 is SGHAT, CDR2 FQNNGV, per germline. This CDR3 spans 13 amino acids. Trimming left V 4 bases short and J 9 bases short, with 15 bases between. CDR3 loop: CASSSDLRTKAFF. CDR3 nucleotide sequence: TGTGCCAGCAGCTCCGACCTACGGACAAAAGCTTTCTTT.

This clonotype was counted many times. V is TRBV12-3 or TRBV12-4 and J is TRBJ2-7; no firm D call. Trimming cost V 11 bases and J 5 bases, with 16 bases left between them. CDR3 length equals 12 residues. CDR3 loop: CARTRPVHEQYF. CDR3 nucleotides: TGTGCCCGCACCCGACCCGTCCACGAGCAGTACTTC.

Many counts were recorded for this clonotype. This chain uses TRBV9 with TRBJ2-5; possibly TRBD2 for D (6 bases). With 3 bases removed from V and 4 bases from J, the gap between germline ends came to 13 bases. In germline, CDR1 is SGDLS, CDR2 YYNGEE. This CDR3 is built from 14 residues. The CDR3 DNA reads as TGTGCCAGCAGCGAGGTCGGGAGCACAGAGACCCAGTACTTC. Translation: CASSEVGSTETQYF.

This clonotype was seen ten or more times. The J gene is TRBJ2-2, the V gene TRBV7-6; D is unresolved. The V end lost 3 bases, the J end lost 0 bases, and 17 bases lay between the germline ends. There are 18 residues in the CDR3. From germline, CDR1 is SGHVS and CDR2 FNYEAQ. CDR3 DNA sequence: TGTGCCAGCAGCTTCGCGTTACACAGTGCCGCGAACACCGGGGAGCTGTTTTTT. Protein product: CASSFALHSAANTGELFF.

The CDR3 DNA sequence: TGTGCCAGCAGCTTGGATCGGGGGACAAAGAACACTGAAGCTTTCTTT. Protein product: CASSLDRGTKNTEAFF. V usage is TRBV11-1 and J usage is TRBJ1-1; TRBD1 might be the D (6 bases). Germline CDR1 reads SGHAT; CDR2 reads FQDESV (reference sequence). V shed 3 bases and J shed 1 base, with 15 bases lying between them. CDR3 length equals 16 residues.

CDR3 sequence (DNA): TGTGCCAGCAGTCCTGACGGGCTTATTTGTGGCTACACCTTC. Amino acids: CASSPDGLICGYTF. This chain links TRBV12-3 or TRBV12-4 with TRBJ1-2; D gene unclear. V shed 5 bases and J shed 7 bases, with 17 bases lying between them. This CDR3 region has 14 residues.

This clonotype was seen repeatedly, ten times or more. This chain connects TRBV7-2 to TRBJ2-3; 10 bases line up with TRBD2. V was clipped by 1 base and J by 7 bases; unmatched bases: 2. Per germline, CDR1 SGHTA and CDR2 FQGNSA. CDR3 length: 14 residues. CDR3 DNA sequence: TGTGCCAGCAGCTTAGGGACTAGCGGAAATACGCAGTATTTT. Its protein product is CASSLGTSGNTQYF.

This clonotype turned up a few times. V and J are TRBV11-2 and TRBJ1-1, with D tentatively TRBD1 (5 bases). The CDR3 loop spans 15 amino acids. CDR1 and CDR2 (germline): SGHAT, FQNNGV. The germline V and J ends were trimmed by 7 bases and 6 bases, with 21 bases remaining between them. Here the CDR3 DNA reads TGTGCCAGCACCCCCATATCGGGGGAGGCCCCTGAAGCTTTCTTT. It specifies CASTPISGEAPEAFF.

This clonotype was observed at least ten times. The V and J genes are TRBV7-2 and TRBJ2-2; possible D gene TRBD2, 6 bases. V gave up 0 bases and J gave up 0 bases, with 8 bases separating them. This CDR3 is built from 16 residues. Looked up from germline, CDR1 is SGHTA and CDR2 is FQGNSA. CDR3: CASSLAGGSNTGELFF. The CDR3 DNA is TGTGCCAGCAGCTTAGCGGGAGGTTCGAACACCGGGGAGCTGTTTTTT.

This clonotype was detected ten times or more. The rearrangement uses TRBV20-1 and TRBJ1-2; 9 nucleotides match TRBD1. Per the germline V gene, CDR1 is DFQATT and CDR2 is SNEGSKA (reference sequence). This CDR3 comprises 14 residues. Germline trimming cut 2 bases from V and 5 bases from J; bases unmatched to any gene: 6. Here the CDR3 reads CSARNRGRKYGYTF. The CDR3 DNA follows: TGCAGTGCTAGAAACAGGGGGCGCAAGTATGGCTACACCTTC.

This clonotype occurred many times. The chain links TRBV27 to TRBJ1-2; D is uncertain. Germline V gene lookup returns CDR1 MNHEY and CDR2 SMNVEV (reference sequence). The CDR3 covers 12 residues. The ends were cut back, 4 bases at V and 6 bases at J, with 9 bases in the middle. CDR3 coding DNA: TGTGCCAGCAGTTCGACGGCGGATGGCTACACCTTC. Encoded protein: CASSSTADGYTF.

As to this clonotype: This may arise from a read error, as a much more abundant clone is one base away. This chain uses TRBV18 with TRBJ2-7, with 12 nucleotides matching TRBD2. Losses at the gene ends were 8 bases for V and 5 bases for J; bases not matched to a gene: 4. This CDR3 is 13 amino acids long. Germline assignment: CDR1 KGHSH and CDR2 LQKENI. The CDR3 sequence is CASTGLAGNEQYF. The CDR3, as DNA: TGTGCCAGCACCGGACTAGCGGGAAACGAGCAGTACTTC. Based on the CDR3 plus reference TRBV18 and TRBJ2-7, the full variable domain is NAGVMQNPRHLVRRRGQEARLRCSPMKGHSHVYWYRQLPEEGLKFMVYLQKENIIDESGMPKERFSAEFPKEGPSILRIQQVVRGDSAAYFCASTGLAGNEQYFGPGTRLTVT.

In this sample, this clonotype turned up many times. The chain links TRBV6-2 or TRBV6-3 to TRBJ2-7, with D maybe TRBD2 (5 bases). The V end lost 6 bases, the J end lost 0 bases, and 27 bases lay between the germline ends. Germline V CDR1 and CDR2: MNHEY, SVGEGT. The CDR3 runs to 19 residues. The CDR3 is CASSRALYGRADPSYEQYF. The CDR3 DNA follows: TGTGCCAGCAGCCGCGCCCTCTACGGGCGAGCGGACCCCTCCTACGAGCAGTACTTC.

This clonotype was detected many times. The rearrangement links TRBV20-1 to TRBJ2-5, with D unclear. This CDR3 is built from 10 residues. Germline V gene lookup returns CDR1 DFQATT and CDR2 SNEGSKA (reference sequence). Trimming took off 6 bases at V and 5 bases at J, with 7 bases between the two ends. Here the CDR3 reads CSADRETQYF. In DNA form, the CDR3 reads TGCAGTGCCGACCGGGAGACCCAGTACTTC.

A note on this clonotype: An end of the junction does not agree with germline; a read error may underlie this. V gene TRBV12-3 or TRBV12-4 combines with J gene TRBJ2-4, with D possibly TRBD1 on 6 matching bases. The CDR3 totals 13 residues. CDR3 loop: CASSRRTGDIKYF. Here the CDR3 DNA reads TGTGCCAGCAGCCGACGGACCGGGGACATTAAGTACTTC.

V usage is TRBV12-3 or TRBV12-4 and J usage is TRBJ1-5; no clear D. This CDR3 spans 15 amino acids. The V end lost 3 bases, the J end lost 4 bases, and 13 bases lay between the germline ends. CDR3 loop: CASSFGGSLNQPQHF. The CDR3 bases are TGTGCCAGCAGTTTCGGTGGGAGTCTAAATCAGCCCCAGCATTTT.

This clonotype was recorded at least ten times. This chain uses TRBV6-2 or TRBV6-3 with TRBJ1-1; 11 bases fit TRBD1. The germline CDR1 and CDR2 sequences are MNHEY and SVGEGT. The CDR3 covers 11 residues. V shed 6 bases, J shed 11 bases, and the junction held 2 bases outside the gene matches. DNA for the CDR3: TGTGCCAGCAGGGACAGGGGGCAGGCTTTCTTT. This translates into CASRDRGQAFF.

This clonotype appeared many times. This chain links TRBV6-5 with TRBJ2-5; 10 nucleotides line up with TRBD1. Trimming at V came to 2 bases and at J to 7 bases, leaving 10 bases not matched to a gene. This CDR3 comprises 16 residues. CDR1 is MNHEY, CDR2 SVGAGI, per germline. This CDR3 is CASSYHPGQGPGTQYF. The CDR3 DNA reads as TGTGCCAGCAGTTACCACCCGGGACAGGGGCCAGGGACCCAGTACTTC.

This clonotype has at least ten counts. The chain carries TRBV30 and TRBJ2-7, with D possibly being TRBD1 (6 bases). The CDR3 extends over 15 amino acids. Germline V gene data show CDR1 as GTSNPN and CDR2 as SVGIG (reference sequence). V gave up 1 base and J gave up 4 bases, with 17 bases separating them. CDR3 amino acids: CAWSDRGQIRYEQYF. Here the CDR3 DNA reads TGTGCCTGGAGTGATCGAGGACAGATTCGATACGAGCAGTACTTC.

V usage is TRBV11-2 and J usage is TRBJ1-1; perhaps TRBD1 as D (5 bases). This CDR3 is built from 15 residues. In germline, CDR1 is SGHAT, CDR2 FQNNGV. Trimming removed 0 bases at V and 4 bases at J, with 12 bases between. This CDR3 reads CASSLDRGGSTEAFF. DNA of the CDR3: TGTGCCAGCAGCTTAGATAGGGGAGGAAGCACTGAAGCTTTCTTT.

The table lists this clonotype with many counts. The genes are TRBV2 and TRBJ1-1; no clear D. CDR1 and CDR2 from the germline V gene are SNHLY and FYNNEI. The CDR3 runs 17 residues. The ends were cut back, 5 bases at V and 1 base at J, with 20 bases in the middle. Here the CDR3 reads CASSPGRARQSNTEAFF. The CDR3 coding sequence is TGTGCCAGCAGTCCCGGTAGGGCACGTCAATCGAACACTGAAGCTTTCTTT.